This T cell receptor beta chain was captured in a study of blood T cells in healthy people across ages. Overall study results and limits: TCR beta diversity, measured per million T cells, fell in a roughly linear way with age. Total diversity from one million sequenced T cells was likely underestimated.

Germline V CDR1 and CDR2: SGHTA, FQGNSA. Trimming cost V 6 bases and J 0 bases; bases outside gene matches: 9. CDR3 length: 17 amino acids. Of note for this clonotype: The antigen is undetermined.

Alongside a J-beta primer mix, a sample-barcoded 5' primer served in a second PCR lasting about 7 to 12 cycles. Each cDNA molecule received a tag from a template-switch adaptor that had 12 random nucleotides. Paired-end reads containing CDR3 totaled no fewer than 3 million for each sample. TCRdb reprocessed the 5' RACE reads with MiXCR, giving one entry per CDR3 protein. This table has some 860,000 distinct CDR3 sequences, roughly three fifths appearing once. This chain connects TRBV7-2 to TRBJ2-7; 12 bases fit TRBD1. Sequenced material: blood. This TCR derives from a man between 35 and 55 years old in good health. In nucleotides, the CDR3 is TGTGCCAGCAGAAACCGGGACAGGGGGCCATCCTCCTACGAGCAGTACTTC. Protein sequence: CASRNRDRGPSSYEQYF.